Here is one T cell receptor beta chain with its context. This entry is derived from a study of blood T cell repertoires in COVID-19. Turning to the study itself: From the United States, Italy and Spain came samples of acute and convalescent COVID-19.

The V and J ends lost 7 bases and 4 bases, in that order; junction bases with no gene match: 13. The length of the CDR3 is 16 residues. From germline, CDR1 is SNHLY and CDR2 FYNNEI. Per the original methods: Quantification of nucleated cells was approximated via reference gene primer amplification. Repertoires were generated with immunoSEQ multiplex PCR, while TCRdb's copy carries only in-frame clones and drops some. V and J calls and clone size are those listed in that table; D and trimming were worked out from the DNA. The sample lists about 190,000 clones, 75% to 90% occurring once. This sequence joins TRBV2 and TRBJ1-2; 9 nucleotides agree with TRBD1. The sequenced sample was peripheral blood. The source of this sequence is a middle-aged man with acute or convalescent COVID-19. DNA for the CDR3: TGTGCCAGCACCACCGGGGGGACAGGGACACTCTATGGCTACACCTTC. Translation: CASTTGGTGTLYGYTF.